Listed here are 24 T cell receptor beta chains from one sample, sequenced in a study of OX40 agonist ivuxolimab in advanced cancers. The repertoire was sequenced with immunoSEQ multiplex PCR; TCRdb's copy has only in-frame clones and lacks some. This table holds 70,000 to 95,000 clones, around 94% found once. The sequencing here drew on CD4+ or CD8+ T cells sorted from blood, taken in a trial of the OX40 agonist ivuxolimab. These receptors all come from an adult with an advanced solid tumor such as melanoma, head and neck, liver or kidney cancer.

V usage is TRBV28 and J usage is TRBJ2-7; D might be TRBD1 (7 bases). The germline V gene has CDR1 MDHEN and CDR2 SYDVKM. This CDR3 contains 15 residues. Trimming cost V 4 bases and J 2 bases, with 15 bases left between them. The CDR3 nucleotides are TGTGCCAGCAGTTATGCGGGCAGGGGGGCCTACGAGCAGTACTTC. Translating it yields CASSYAGRGAYEQYF. Combining the CDR3 with reference TRBV28 and TRBJ2-7 gives the whole variable domain DVKVTQSSRYLVKRTGEKVFLECVQDMDHENMFWYRQDPGLGLRLIYFSYDVKMKEKGDIPEGYSVSREKKERFSLILESASTNQTSMYLCASSYAGRGAYEQYFGPGTRLTVT.

The chain's CDR3 is CASSSGWAEAFF. The CDR3 DNA reads TGTGCCAGCAGCTCCGGGTGGGCTGAAGCTTTCTTT. This chain connects TRBV7-8 to TRBJ1-1, with D hard to call. Germline V gene lookup returns CDR1 SGHVS and CDR2 FQNEAQ. V was cut by 4 bases and J by 6 bases, with 9 bases left in between. The CDR3 is made up of 12 amino acids.

There are a few counts of this clone. This chain connects TRBV5-8 to TRBJ1-1, with a possible D match to TRBD1 (6 bases). There are 15 residues in the CDR3. Germline V lookup: CDR1 SGHTS, CDR2 YDEGEE. Deletions cut 4 bases from V and 10 bases from J, with 23 bases between. CDR3 sequence (DNA): TGTGCCAGCAGCCCCAGAGGGACACCTCGAATCTTAGCTTTCTTT. This encodes CASSPRGTPRILAFF.

The V gene is TRBV4-3, the J gene TRBJ2-7; TRBD1 aligns across 7 bases. Germline V gives CDR1 LGHNA, CDR2 YSLEER. The V and J ends lost 3 bases and 2 bases, in that order; junction bases with no gene match: 1. The CDR3 is made up of 13 amino acids. The CDR3 sequence is CASSHGTAYEQYF. CDR3 bases: TGCGCCAGCAGCCATGGGACAGCCTACGAGCAGTACTTC.

This clone showed up just once. V gene TRBV2 combines with J gene TRBJ2-5; D not certain. The germline CDR1 and CDR2 sequences are SNHLY and FYNNEI. With 3 bases removed from V and 5 bases from J, the gap between germline ends came to 10 bases. This CDR3 contains 13 residues. The CDR3 here is CASSDGASETQYF. The CDR3, as DNA: TGTGCCAGCAGTGACGGCGCGTCCGAGACCCAGTACTTC.

V usage is TRBV30 and J usage is TRBJ2-3; D ambiguous. The CDR3 loop spans 15 amino acids. The V end was cut by 0 bases, the J end by 0 bases, with 10 bases between. Germline CDR1 and CDR2: GTSNPN and SVGIG (reference sequence). The CDR3 reads CAWSVSYGSTDTQYF. Written as DNA, the CDR3 is TGTGCCTGGAGTGTATCTTACGGTAGCACAGATACGCAGTATTTT.

The chain links TRBV5-1 to TRBJ2-5; 7 bases match TRBD1. The junction had 7 bases not matched to a gene; V was cut back by 4 bases and J by 1 base. CDR3 size: 15 residues. Germline CDR1 and CDR2: SGHRS and YFSETQ. Here the CDR3 reads CASSPTGAPQETQYF. The DNA of the CDR3 is TGCGCCAGCAGCCCCACAGGGGCGCCCCAAGAGACCCAGTACTTC.

The chain couples TRBV10-1 to TRBJ2-3, with D possibly TRBD2 on 5 matching bases. The CDR3 is made up of 16 amino acids. V lost 0 bases to trimming and J lost 2 bases, with 12 bases between them. The germline CDR1 and CDR2 sequences are WNHNN and SYGVQD (reference sequence). The CDR3, as DNA: TGCGCCAGCAGTGAGTCGACGGGGTACCTCACAGATACGCAGTATTTT. Its protein product is CASSESTGYLTDTQYF.

The J gene is TRBJ2-1, the V gene TRBV13; D might be TRBD2 (5 bases). V was shortened by 5 bases and J by 0 bases, with 11 bases between the two germline ends. CDR3 length equals 15 residues. Germline-derived CDR1 and CDR2 are PRHDT and FYEKMQ (reference sequence). CDR3 nucleotides: TGTGCCAGCAGCAGACGGGGTTTCTCCTACAATGAGCAGTTCTTC. Residues: CASSRRGFSYNEQFF.

J is TRBJ2-7 and V is TRBV18; 9 bases map to TRBD1. Germline V lookup: CDR1 KGHSH, CDR2 LQKENI. With V trimmed by 2 bases and J by 6 bases, 11 bases remained unmatched. The CDR3 covers 16 residues. CDR3 coding DNA: TGTGCCAGCTCACCAGTCACAGGGGGCCCGCCGTTCGAGCAGTACTTC. This translates into CASSPVTGGPPFEQYF.

The rearrangement uses TRBV9 and TRBJ2-1; 7 bases are a match to TRBD2. V was pared by 0 bases and J by 8 bases, with 2 bases of the junction left unmatched. The CDR3 loop spans 13 amino acids. Germline V lookup: CDR1 SGDLS, CDR2 YYNGEE. The CDR3 reads CASSVGEGDEQFF. The DNA of the CDR3 is TGTGCCAGCAGCGTAGGGGAGGGCGATGAGCAGTTCTTC.

The chain recombines TRBV9 with TRBJ2-1; the match to TRBD2 covers 12 bases. This CDR3 spans 16 amino acids. The junction had 9 bases not matched to a gene; V was cut back by 3 bases and J by 8 bases. From germline, CDR1 is SGDLS and CDR2 YYNGEE. The CDR3 here is CASSDPTSGRPDEQFF. The CDR3 bases are TGTGCCAGCAGCGACCCCACTAGCGGGAGGCCAGATGAGCAGTTCTTC.

The rearrangement links TRBV29-1 to TRBJ2-3; D is uncertain. Germline assignment: CDR1 SQVTM and CDR2 ANQGSEA. This CDR3 contains 11 residues. The V gene lost 4 bases and the J gene lost 5 bases, with 7 bases spanning the gap. The CDR3 DNA is TGCAGCGTTGGGAACGGAGATACGCAGTATTTT. This codes for CSVGNGDTQYF.

The chain is built from TRBV29-1 and TRBJ1-2; D gene uncertain. Trimming took 8 bases from V and 3 from J, leaving 16 bases between them. This CDR3 is built from 13 residues. Germline CDR1 reads SQVTM; CDR2 reads ANQGSEA. CDR3 sequence (DNA): TGCAGCATAACACCTGAATCGTACTATGGCTACACCTTC. Translated, it gives CSITPESYYGYTF.

V gene TRBV5-1 combines with J gene TRBJ1-2, with 9 bases fitting TRBD1. This CDR3 has 15 residues. The germline CDR1 and CDR2 sequences are SGHRS and YFSETQ. V lost 4 bases and J lost 7; bases outside the gene matches: 11. CDR3 DNA sequence: TGCGCCAGCAGCCACGAGGACAGGGGCCTTCGTGGCTACACCTTC. Its protein product is CASSHEDRGLRGYTF.

The rearrangement links TRBV12-5 to TRBJ1-1, with no clear D. This CDR3 comprises 12 residues. Trimming pared 1 base from V and 4 bases from J, leaving 4 bases between. Looked up from germline, CDR1 is LGHNT and CDR2 is FRNRAP. CDR3 in amino acids: CASGLGSTEAFF. Here the CDR3 DNA reads TGTGCTAGTGGTTTGGGATCCACTGAAGCTTTCTTT.

This chain connects TRBV15 to TRBJ2-1; the match to TRBD1 covers 9 bases. Germline V CDR1 and CDR2: LNHNV, YYDKDF (reference sequence). The length of the CDR3 is 18 residues. Trimming took 2 bases from V and 6 from J; bases not matched to a gene: 14. The CDR3 DNA reads TGTGCCACCAGCAGACATCCGCATGGGACAGGGTGGAGCAATGAGCAGTTCTTC. This translates into CATSRHPHGTGWSNEQFF.

This chain uses TRBV19 with TRBJ1-5; unclear D gene. This CDR3 is built from 15 residues. V lost 1 base to trimming and J lost 3 bases, with 10 bases between them. CDR1 and CDR2 (germline): LNHDA, SQIVND (reference sequence). The CDR3 spells CASSIGHLYNQPQHF. The CDR3 DNA reads TGTGCCAGTAGTATAGGCCACCTATACAATCAGCCCCAGCATTTT. Full variable domain (remainder filled in from reference TRBV19 and TRBJ1-5): DGGITQSPKYLFRKEGQNVTLSCEQNLNHDAMYWYRQDPGQGLRLIYYSQIVNDFQKGDIAEGYSVSREKKESFPLTVTSAQKNPTAFYLCASSIGHLYNQPQHFGDGTRLSIL.

The gene calls are TRBV25-1 and TRBJ1-2; D not certain. V lost 8 bases to trimming and J lost 7 bases, with 14 bases between them. This CDR3 spans 12 amino acids. CDR1 and CDR2 (germline): MGHDK, SYGVNS. CDR3 bases: TGTGCCAGCTCCATCAGCTTCTCTGGCTACACCTTC. As protein: CASSISFSGYTF.

V usage is TRBV15 and J usage is TRBJ2-3; no clear D. CDR3 length: 15 residues. Germline CDR1 is LNHNV and CDR2 is YYDKDF (reference sequence). The V and J ends lost 0 bases and 1 base respectively, with 8 bases between them. CDR3: CATSREGWGTDTQYF. The CDR3 DNA is TGTGCCACCAGCAGAGAGGGGTGGGGCACAGATACGCAGTATTTT.

The chain uses TRBV9 and TRBJ2-2; no definite D call. V was clipped by 1 base and J by 0 bases, with 7 bases between them. CDR1 is SGDLS, CDR2 YYNGEE, per germline. The CDR3 is 15 amino acids. The CDR3, as DNA: TGTGCCAGCAGCGTAACTTGGACGAACACCGGGGAGCTGTTTTTT. Amino acids: CASSVTWTNTGELFF.

V and J are TRBV9 and TRBJ2-7; TRBD2 aligns across 8 bases. The V gene's germline CDR1 is SGDLS and CDR2 YYNGEE. Trimming at V came to 2 bases and at J to 7 bases, leaving 8 bases not matched to a gene. This CDR3 is 14 amino acids long. The CDR3 protein is CASSVSSGTREQYF. CDR3 bases: TGTGCCAGCAGCGTTTCCTCCGGGACTAGGGAGCAGTACTTC.

This chain joins TRBV13 and TRBJ2-1; 10 bases fit TRBD2. The CDR3 runs 17 residues. Trimming took 7 bases from V and 0 from J; bases not matched to a gene: 9. Looked up from germline, CDR1 is PRHDT and CDR2 is FYEKMQ (reference sequence). The chain's CDR3 is CASTRTSGSSSYNEQFF. CDR3 coding DNA: TGTGCCAGCACCAGGACTAGCGGTAGTTCCTCCTACAATGAGCAGTTCTTC. Full variable domain (missing parts from reference TRBV13 and TRBJ2-1): AAGVIQSPRHLIKEKRETATLKCYPIPRHDTVYWYQQGPGQDPQFLISFYEKMQSDKGSIPDRFSAQQFSDYHSELNMSSLELGDSALYFCASTRTSGSSSYNEQFFGPGTRLTVL.

The CDR3 loop is CASSDIREAYNEQFF. The CDR3 nucleotides read TGTGCCAGCAGTGACATTCGGGAGGCCTACAATGAGCAGTTCTTC. The rearrangement uses TRBV2 and TRBJ2-1; 7 nucleotides match TRBD2. In germline, CDR1 is SNHLY, CDR2 FYNNEI. The CDR3 has 15 amino acids. After removal of 3 bases from V and 2 bases from J, the junction contained 4 bases not matched to a gene. Complete variable domain (other parts from reference TRBV2 and TRBJ2-1): EPEVTQTPSHQVTQMGQEVILRCVPISNHLYFYWYRQILGQKVEFLVSFYNNEISEKSEIFDDQFSVERPDGSNFTLKIRSTKLEDSAMYFCASSDIREAYNEQFFGPGTRLTVL.